This TCR beta chain is from a study of cytomegalovirus exposure and HLA in healthy donors. Findings and caveats of the study: An analysis that was carried out later associated some 17,000 TCR beta sequences with HLA alleles at 0.05 false discovery rate. Being productive about 87% or about 30% of the time was typical of most TCR beta V segments in an earlier analysis. Beyond CMV serostatus, there was no information to go on about immune exposure.

This CDR3 has 13 residues. In germline, CDR1 is ENHRY, CDR2 SYGVKD. V gave up 8 bases and J gave up 0 bases, with 8 bases separating them. PCR involved 60 Vbeta and 13 Jbeta primers. As processed by the authors: Counted up in a later analysis, unique TCR beta chains came to some 82 million, with around 10 million shared. Produced via immunoSEQ multiplex PCR; TCRdb's table is partial and in-frame only. That table gives V, J and clone size, and the DNA gave D and trimming. The data contain some 160,000 clones, 65% to 85% of them singletons. In regard to this clone: The antigen remains undetermined.

The chain links TRBV10-3 to TRBJ1-3, with D perhaps TRBD1 (5 bases). Specimen: PBMCs. The TCR was taken from a man aged 55 to 70 in good health and CMV-seronegative. CDR3 loop: CAIGGSSGNTIYF. CDR3 coding DNA: TGTGCCATCGGGGGGAGCTCTGGAAACACCATATATTTT.